This T cell receptor (beta chain) was sequenced during a study of T cell changes during pregnancy in multiple sclerosis. This table comes from immunoSEQ multiplex PCR, and its TCRdb copy is limited to in-frame clones, with some not included. The table has approximately 130,000 clones, roughly 95% seen once. In germline, CDR1 is GTSNPN, CDR2 SVGIG (reference sequence). Trimming removed 1 base from V and 6 bases from J, with 9 bases in between. The CDR3 totals 12 residues. This TCR was recovered from a female donor with multiple sclerosis, enrolled in a pregnancy study. The input for sequencing was peripheral blood, taken after pregnancy. The chain joins TRBV30 to TRBJ1-2; D not certain. The CDR3 DNA reads as TGTGCCTGGAGTGGCGGGCAGGATGGCTACACCTTC. Translation: CAWSGGQDGYTF.